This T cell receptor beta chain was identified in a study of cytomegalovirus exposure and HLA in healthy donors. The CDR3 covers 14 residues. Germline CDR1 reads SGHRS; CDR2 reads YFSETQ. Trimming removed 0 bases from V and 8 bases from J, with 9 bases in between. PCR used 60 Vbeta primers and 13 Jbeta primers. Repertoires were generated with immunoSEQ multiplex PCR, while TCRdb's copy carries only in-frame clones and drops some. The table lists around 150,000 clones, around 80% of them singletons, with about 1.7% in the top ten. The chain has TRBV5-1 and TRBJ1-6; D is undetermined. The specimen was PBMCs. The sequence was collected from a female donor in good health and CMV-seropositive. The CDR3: CASSLEVRDSPLHF. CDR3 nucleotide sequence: TGCGCCAGCAGCTTGGAGGTGCGGGATTCACCCCTCCACTTT.